One and the same sample provided the 32 T cell receptor beta chains below, sequenced in a study of T cell responses to AZD1222 COVID-19 vaccine. Only in-frame clones appear in the TCRdb table, and some are missing; sequencing was by immunoSEQ multiplex PCR. The sample holds about 130,000 clones, about 90% seen once. This sample comprised peripheral blood, obtained on day 0 of AZD1222 vaccination. The source is an adult in good health.

This clone was detected only once. The CDR3 does not close with the conserved phenylalanine or tryptophan, likely indicating a read error. It is unclear where the CDR3 begins or ends on the DNA, so no DNA is shown, and the CDR3 is as TCRdb lists it. J is TRBJ2-7 and V is TRBV2; the table's TRBD1 call for D was not verified on the DNA. Germline V gene data show CDR1 as SNHLY and CDR2 as FYNNEI. Ends included, the CDR3 has 13 residues. The CDR3 here is CASSEALPTGGEI.

This clone was recorded a few times. V usage is TRBV2 and J usage is TRBJ1-5; 11 bases agree with TRBD1. This CDR3 is built from 16 residues. The V segment lost 8 bases and the J segment 4 bases; nucleotides outside the gene matches: 10. The germline V gene encodes CDR1 SNHLY and CDR2 FYNNEI. The CDR3 DNA follows: TGTGCCAGCGGGAGGACAGGGGGCGAAAGAAATCAGCCCCAGCATTTT. Protein sequence: CASGRTGGERNQPQHF.

To note about this clone: In the same sample, other DNA sequences code for this CDR3. The chain has TRBV11-2 and TRBJ1-5; 9 bases align to TRBD1. The J segment lost 4 bases and the V segment lost 0 bases, leaving 1 base of the junction unmatched. The CDR3 sequence is 15 residues long. Germline values: CDR1 SGHAT, CDR2 FQNNGV. The CDR3 region has the DNA TGTGCCAGCAGCTTAGATGGGACAGGGAATCAGCCCCAGCATTTT. Translation: CASSLDGTGNQPQHF.

This chain joins TRBV14 and TRBJ1-6; D may be TRBD1 (5 bases). CDR1 is SGHDN and CDR2 is FVKESK in the germline V gene. Trimming took 3 bases from V and 7 from J, leaving 13 bases between them. The CDR3 is made up of 15 amino acids. Here the CDR3 DNA reads TGTGCCAGCAGCCAGGGGCAGCTGATCAATTCACCCCTCCACTTT. It encodes CASSQGQLINSPLHF.

V usage is TRBV19 and J usage is TRBJ2-1; D unclear. CDR1 LNHDA and CDR2 SQIVND come from the germline V gene (reference sequence). The CDR3 spans 12 residues. Trimming shortened V by 6 bases and J by 3 bases, and 6 bases separated the two germline ends. CDR3 in DNA: TGTGCCAGTAGCTCCTACTACAATGAGCAGTTCTTC. Translating it yields CASSSYYNEQFF.

The rearrangement joins TRBV9 to TRBJ2-2; a weak D match, TRBD2 (5 bases). CDR1 SGDLS and CDR2 YYNGEE come from the germline V gene. The V end was cut by 0 bases, the J end by 6 bases, with 9 bases between. The CDR3 length is 14 residues. The CDR3 DNA is TGTGCCAGCAGCGTAGAGCTAGCATCCGGGGAGCTGTTTTTT. Its protein product is CASSVELASGELFF.

This chain links TRBV9 with TRBJ2-1; 14 bases line up with TRBD2. V lost 4 bases and J lost 9; bases outside the gene matches: 6. This CDR3 region has 15 residues. Germline V gene sequence: CDR1 SGDLS, CDR2 YYNGEE. CDR3 amino acids: CASSSTSGRVGEQFF. In DNA form, the CDR3 reads TGTGCCAGCAGCTCGACTAGCGGGAGGGTCGGTGAGCAGTTCTTC.

The V and J genes are TRBV5-1 and TRBJ2-5; D possibly corresponds to TRBD1 (6 bases). CDR3 length: 14 residues. Germline CDR1 and CDR2: SGHRS and YFSETQ. Between the trimmed V and J ends, which lost 5 bases and 4 bases, there was a span of 15 bases. CDR3 sequence (DNA): TGCGCCAGCAGTCCAGGGGTCAACCGAGAGACCCAGTACTTC. Translated: CASSPGVNRETQYF.

The rearrangement uses TRBV28 and TRBJ2-7, with D maybe TRBD2 (5 bases). The germline V and J ends were trimmed by 3 bases and 4 bases, with 7 bases remaining between them. The CDR3 contains 12 residues. Germline V gene data show CDR1 as MDHEN and CDR2 as SYDVKM. CDR3 residues: CASSFSGYEQYF. The CDR3 DNA follows: TGTGCCAGCAGTTTTTCGGGGTACGAGCAGTACTTC.

The chain joins TRBV15 to TRBJ2-4; tentatively, D is TRBD2 (6 bases). The V and J ends lost 1 base and 0 bases respectively, with 16 bases between them. Germline V gene lookup returns CDR1 LNHNV and CDR2 YYDKDF (reference sequence). The CDR3 is 18 residues long. This CDR3 is CATSRGMRRDLAKNIQYF. Here the CDR3 DNA reads TGTGCCACCAGCAGAGGAATGCGGCGGGACCTAGCCAAAAACATTCAGTACTTC.

This sequence joins TRBV29-1 and TRBJ2-6; D is unclear. This CDR3 contains 12 residues. Trimming removed 7 bases from V and 4 bases from J, with 8 bases in between. The V gene's germline CDR1 is SQVTM and CDR2 ANQGSEA. The CDR3 coding sequence is TGCAGCGCCGGGTCAGGGGCCAACGTCCTGACTTTC. Residues: CSAGSGANVLTF.

This chain links TRBV3-1 (or the pseudogene TRBV3-2) with TRBJ2-1; D possibly corresponds to TRBD1 (5 bases). CDR1 is LGHDT, CDR2 YNNKEL, per germline (reference sequence). The CDR3 spans 15 residues. V lost 2 bases, J lost 10 bases, and 18 bases lay in between. The chain's CDR3 is CASSQRGRDLGEQFF. The CDR3 bases are TGTGCCAGCAGCCAACGAGGCAGGGATCTTGGCGAGCAGTTCTTC.

This sequence joins TRBV27 and TRBJ2-7; 8 bases match TRBD2. This CDR3 is built from 16 residues. V shed 3 bases, J shed 2 bases, and the junction held 9 bases outside the gene matches. Germline CDR1 MNHEY, CDR2 SMNVEV (reference sequence). In nucleotides, the CDR3 is TGTGCCAGCAGTTTGTCGGGGGGGGAGGCCCCCTACGAGCAGTACTTC. Protein: CASSLSGGEAPYEQYF.

The genes are TRBV27 and TRBJ2-7; 12 bases line up with TRBD1. This CDR3 spans 18 amino acids. Trimming took 5 bases from V and 4 from J; bases not matched to a gene: 15. CDR1 and CDR2 from the germline V gene are MNHEY and SMNVEV (reference sequence). The CDR3 coding sequence is TGTGCCAGCAGTCCTCCGAGGGGACAGGGGGCGCCGGGGTACGAGCAGTACTTC. Protein product: CASSPPRGQGAPGYEQYF.

This chain uses TRBV7-3 with TRBJ2-1; 8 positions agree with TRBD1. V gave up 5 bases and J gave up 9 bases; unmatched junction bases: 9. The CDR3 has 14 residues. CDR1 is SGHTA and CDR2 is FQGTGA in the germline V gene. The CDR3: CASSPPGQGTEQFF. DNA of the CDR3: TGTGCCAGCAGCCCCCCCGGACAGGGAACTGAGCAGTTCTTC.

The table lists this clone with a count of one. CDR3 sequence: CASGLVRGPSNQPQHF. In DNA form, the CDR3 reads TGTGCTAGTGGTTTGGTCAGGGGGCCGAGCAATCAGCCCCAGCATTTT. V is TRBV12-5 and J is TRBJ1-5; 8 nucleotides align to TRBD1. This CDR3 has 16 residues. J gave up 1 base and V 0 bases, and 2 bases lay outside the gene matches. In germline, CDR1 is LGHNT, CDR2 FRNRAP.

This chain joins TRBV19 and TRBJ2-7; the D call may be TRBD1 or TRBD2 (5 bases each). The CDR3 extends over 14 amino acids. V lost 5 bases to trimming and J lost 1 base, with 12 bases between them. CDR1 is LNHDA and CDR2 is SQIVND in the germline V gene (reference sequence). The DNA of the CDR3 is TGTGCCAGTAGTCTCGGGACGGAGTCCTACGAGCAGTACTTC. It encodes CASSLGTESYEQYF.

The V call is TRBV27, the J call TRBJ2-1; D gene ambiguous. Trimming removed 5 bases from V and 3 bases from J, with 14 bases in between. Per the germline V gene, CDR1 is MNHEY and CDR2 is SMNVEV (reference sequence). The CDR3 extends over 15 amino acids. The chain's CDR3 is CASSMSTGLYNEQFF. DNA for the CDR3: TGTGCCAGCAGTATGTCGACGGGTCTCTACAATGAGCAGTTCTTC.

The J gene is TRBJ2-1, the V gene TRBV27; no definite D call. CDR3 length equals 13 residues. The ends were cut back, 3 bases at V and 5 bases at J, with 8 bases in the middle. Germline V gene sequence: CDR1 MNHEY, CDR2 SMNVEV (reference sequence). As DNA, the CDR3 is TGTGCCAGCAGTTTTTCTGGGGACAATGAGCAGTTCTTC. Translation: CASSFSGDNEQFF.

This sequence joins TRBV2 and TRBJ1-6; D call uncertain. Trimming cost V 4 bases and J 1 base, with 11 bases left between them. Germline CDR1 and CDR2: SNHLY and FYNNEI. The CDR3 covers 16 residues. Here the CDR3 reads CASSAVAGSYNSPLHF. The CDR3 nucleotides read TGTGCCAGCAGTGCGGTTGCGGGATCCTATAATTCACCCCTCCACTTT.

The chain couples TRBV4-3 to TRBJ2-1; D call uncertain. Germline loops: CDR1 LGHNA, CDR2 YSLEER. CDR3 length: 14 residues. The V end was cut by 5 bases, the J end by 1 base, with 9 bases between. CDR3 region: CASSLYLSYNEQFF. The CDR3 bases are TGCGCCAGCAGCTTATACTTATCCTACAATGAGCAGTTCTTC.

The CDR3 region is CASSPGSAPRAFF. The CDR3 nucleotides read TGTGCCAGTAGTCCCGGGTCGGCCCCCCGAGCTTTCTTT. The chain recombines TRBV19 with TRBJ1-1, with D unclear. This CDR3 has 13 amino acids. V lost 5 bases, J lost 10 bases, and 17 bases lay in between. Germline V gene lookup returns CDR1 LNHDA and CDR2 SQIVND (reference sequence).

The chain is built from TRBV10-3 and TRBJ1-1; no reliable D call. This CDR3 is 15 amino acids long. Looked up from germline, CDR1 is ENHRY and CDR2 is SYGVKD. V was cut by 0 bases and J by 0 bases, with 8 bases left in between. CDR3 amino acids: CAISESRQLNTEAFF. The DNA for the CDR3 is TGTGCCATCAGTGAGTCGCGCCAGCTGAACACTGAAGCTTTCTTT.

This clone is a singleton in its sample. The CDR3 loop reads CASSFGLAETQYF. DNA of the CDR3: TGTGCCAGCAGCTTTGGACTAGCGGAGACCCAGTACTTC. V and J are TRBV5-8 and TRBJ2-5; 9 nucleotides align to TRBD2. In germline, CDR1 is SGHTS, CDR2 YDEGEE. The CDR3 is 13 residues long. With V trimmed by 2 bases and J by 5 bases, 1 base remained unmatched.

This sequence joins TRBV28 and TRBJ1-3; D possibly corresponds to TRBD1 (5 bases). CDR3 length: 13 amino acids. Germline V CDR1 and CDR2: MDHEN, SYDVKM. V was cut by 9 bases and J by 4 bases, with 13 bases left in between. Written as DNA, the CDR3 is TGTGCCAGTCGAACAGGTCCGGGAAACACCATATATTTT. Translation: CASRTGPGNTIYF.

The V call is TRBV5-4, the J call TRBJ2-7, with TRBD2 identical over 13 bases. Germline V gives CDR1 SGHNT, CDR2 YYREEE (reference sequence). Trimming cost V 4 bases and J 2 bases; bases outside gene matches: 0. The length of the CDR3 is 14 residues. This CDR3 reads CASSGLAGAYEQYF. The CDR3 DNA follows: TGTGCCAGCAGCGGACTAGCGGGAGCCTACGAGCAGTACTTC.

The chain recombines TRBV24-1 with TRBJ2-2; D is perhaps TRBD2 (5 bases). The V end lost 7 bases, the J end lost 7 bases, and 12 bases lay between the germline ends. The CDR3 is 13 amino acids. Germline assignment: CDR1 KGHDR and CDR2 SFDVKD. CDR3 loop: CATRDFASGELFF. CDR3 nucleotides: TGTGCCACCAGGGACTTCGCGAGCGGGGAGCTGTTTTTT.

V usage is TRBV30 and J usage is TRBJ1-4, with D possibly being TRBD1 (5 bases). Trimming took 3 bases from V and 5 from J, leaving 19 bases between them. The CDR3 runs 16 residues. Germline-derived CDR1 and CDR2 are GTSNPN and SVGIG (reference sequence). The CDR3 sequence: CAWSERGTGGNEKLFF. CDR3 nucleotides: TGTGCCTGGAGCGAAAGGGGTACCGGCGGGAATGAAAAACTGTTTTTT.

The chain's CDR3 is CASSIGPREEAFF. The DNA of the CDR3 is TGTGCCAGCAGCATTGGACCTCGGGAGGAAGCTTTCTTT. The J gene is TRBJ1-1, the V gene TRBV5-4; unclear D gene. The germline V gene has CDR1 SGHNT and CDR2 YYREEE (reference sequence). There are 13 residues in the CDR3. The germline V and J ends were trimmed by 4 bases and 8 bases, with 15 bases remaining between them. The whole variable domain, remainder taken from reference TRBV5-4 and TRBJ1-1, is ETGVTQSPTHLIKTRGQQVTLRCSSQSGHNTVSWYQQALGQGPQFIFQYYREEENGRGNFPPRFSGLQFPNYSSELNVNALELDDSALYLCASSIGPREEAFFGQGTRLTVV.

The DNA of the CDR3 is TGTGCCAGCAGCCGGGCGGTCCCTAGGGAAGCTTTCTTT. Amino acid sequence: CASSRAVPREAFF. V is TRBV12-3 or TRBV12-4 and J is TRBJ1-1; D is unresolved. Trimming shortened V by 6 bases and J by 8 bases, and 16 bases separated the two germline ends. This CDR3 comprises 13 residues.

The chain recombines TRBV4-2 with TRBJ2-1, with TRBD2 identical over 7 bases. After removal of 0 bases from V and 3 bases from J, the junction contained 5 bases not matched to a gene. CDR1 LGHNA and CDR2 YNFKEQ come from the germline V gene. The CDR3 length is 16 residues. The CDR3 region has the DNA TGTGCCAGCAGCCAAGATCGTGGGAGGGACTACAATGAGCAGTTCTTC. It encodes CASSQDRGRDYNEQFF.

J is TRBJ1-1 and V is TRBV5-1; D remains unclear. Trimming left V 0 bases short and J 1 base short, with 7 bases between. The CDR3 sequence is 14 residues long. Looked up from germline, CDR1 is SGHRS and CDR2 is YFSETQ. The CDR3 DNA is TGCGCCAGCAGCTTGGACGTTCCGAACACTGAAGCTTTCTTT. This gives the protein CASSLDVPNTEAFF.